This T cell receptor beta chain was recorded in a study of shared clonotypes between healthy human individuals (dated by TCRdb to the early 2020s). Some background on the complete study: The cohort included three men and a couple of women between 18 and 49 years of age. For each donor, three plates each were used for CD4 naive and CD4 memory, two plates were used for CD8 naive, and one plate was used for CD8 memory. To estimate repertoire size and how much clonotype sharing occurs between individuals, the study deeply sequenced the blood TCR repertoires of several healthy adults. Libraries were prepared and TCR repertoires were sequenced by different laboratories using diverse techniques, in order to increase sequencing depth and limit assay-specific biases. Per donor, leukapheresis produced somewhere between about 0.9 and 9.5 billion PBMCs. The study at large found these results: About 5% of naive CD4, 3.5% of naive CD8, about 2.5% of memory CD4, and 0.35% to 0.5% of memory CD8 clonotypes were shared across several donors. Based on pairwise subsampling, the degree of clonotype sharing among donors was expected to be affected by sequencing depth. Only blood was sampled, and tissue TCR repertoires likely differ from those in blood. Even with the large sequencing depth, rarefaction of the sorted-subset datasets indicated that sequencing was incomplete. Estimated clonotype richness was generally larger for naive than for memory subsets. Higher generation probabilities were observed for clonotypes shared by all four sorted-subset donors than for non-shared clonotypes. The genetic and exposure-history diversity represented was limited by the small number of donors.

About this clone: The target of this receptor is not known. No per-base quality is available; no much larger clone lies one base away.

Using the deep immunoSEQ assay, TCR CDR3 regions were amplified from genomic DNA by multiplex PCR. For each cell subset, the extracted genomic DNA was distributed evenly across all wells of several immunoSEQ 96-well plates, and each plate served as one replicate. For sorted subsets, each replicate PCR was loaded with approximately 200 ng genomic DNA, equivalent to some 27,000 T cell genomes. Purified libraries were quantified with a Qubit 3.0 fluorometer, sized on a Bioanalyzer 2100, and re-quantified with the KAPA Library Quantification kit. A separate single-read 150-cycle Illumina NextSeq 550 flow cell was used to sequence each immunoSEQ 96-well plate. The published analysis was carried out like this. Because only junctional sequences without quality scores were contained in the immunoSEQ output, filtering matching that applied to full-length reads could not be performed. Sequences were annotated with PyIR, a Python wrapper for IgBLAST v1.9, and V/J genes and CDR3 were assigned using IMGT germline references. Reads were filtered out if the reads had weak V/J assignments (E-value above 1e-6), no CDR3, stop codons, out-of-frame junctions, or ambiguous translated residues. V3J clonotypes were defined by identical inferred V gene, J gene, and CDR3 amino acid sequence. To compute the percentage overlap between repertoires, the number of shared unique clonotypes was divided by the size of the smaller repertoire. Richness of each repertoire was evaluated using RTK rarefaction, the Chao1 estimator, and Recon v2.1 estimates of unobserved clonotypes. Generation probabilities for all TCRbeta clonotypes obtained by the gDNA method from a handful of donors were computed using OLGA. In its TCRdb copy, this immuneACCESS table keeps in-frame sequences only and misses some clones. Where compared with another copy, unresolved V genes explain less than half of these, and the others have no known cause. V and J calls and clone size follow that table, whereas D and trimming were derived from the DNA. For this sample the table gives some 2,000,000 clones, of which about 95% were detected only once. The top ten hold around 1.1% of the sample.

Taken from cysteine to phenylalanine, the CDR3 has 15 residues. Only the CDR3 portion is preserved as DNA: 45 bases, with reading frame beginning at the first base. Looking up the germline V gene yields CDR1 SNHLY and CDR2 FYNNEI. Trimming at the junction amounts to 2 bases on V and 4 bases on J, and the germline ends lie 15 bases apart. CD8 naive samples consisted of CD45RO-negative cells that were positively selected for CCR7, yielding a CD45RA+CCR7+ population without TemRA cells. The donors were healthy, HIV-negative adults with no recently reported acute infections or vaccinations. Every donor was a Caucasian adult living in Nashville, Tennessee, USA. Blood was obtained by leukapheresis, after which PBMCs were separated by Ficoll-Histopaque density gradient centrifugation and cryopreserved in liquid nitrogen vapor phase. Analytical flow cytometry was used to check the purity and quantity of every magnetically sorted T cell population. Each sorted fraction had its genomic DNA isolated and then quantified by UV absorbance on a Nanodrop 2000c.

Material: naive CD8+ T cells sorted from blood. The cell subset or site label, read with the paper, signifies: CD45RA+CCR7+. The chain joins TRBV2 to TRBJ2-7, with a tentative D gene TRBD1 over 6 matching bases. This TCR derives from a man between 18 and 35 years old in good health. The DNA is TGTGCCAGCAGTGAAACGAGACAGGTTTGGTACGAGCAGTACTTC. The translation is CASSETRQVWYEQYF.